The sequence of this T cell receptor (beta chain) was determined in a study of identical twins. The germline V gene has CDR1 LGHDT and CDR2 YNNKEL (reference sequence). V was shortened by 4 bases and J by 7 bases, with 11 bases between the two germline ends. The length of the CDR3 is 14 residues. Overall study results and limits: Potential partial confounding of zero-insertion analyses by invariant MAIT and iNKT cells was noted.

A template switching step contributed a universal primer site, while unique molecular identifiers were present in the cDNA. TCRdb processed the 5' RACE reads anew with MiXCR; each CDR3 protein has one entry. Among under 1 million distinct CDR3 sequences listed, approximately 13% were seen once. A word on this clonotype: Its antigen is undetermined.

Every one of the donors was a healthy Caucasian. This sample was also put to use in a study of yellow fever vaccine responses in identical twins.

The TCR was taken from a woman aged 18-30 years in good health. V and J are TRBV3-1 and TRBJ1-6; the D is unclear. Sequencing input: PBMCs. The CDR3 is CASSRRRVNSPLHF. As DNA, the CDR3 is TGTGCCAGCAGCCGACGACGGGTGAATTCACCCCTCCACTTT.